This TCR beta chain came from a study of blood T cell repertoires in COVID-19. Background on the study: Italy, Spain and the United States were the sources of the convalescent and acute COVID-19 samples. Nucleic acid was either cDNA or gDNA, and it came from T cells, B-cell-depleted T cells, or PBMCs.

V dropped 7 bases and J dropped 5; count of bases not matched to a gene: 9. CDR3 size: 14 residues. Germline V CDR1 and CDR2: SNHLY, FYNNEI. Original processing methods: Researchers report that nucleated cell counts were estimated from reference gene primer amplification. Profiled with immunoSEQ multiplex PCR; TCRdb holds only in-frame clones, not every one. The V and J calls and the clone size are those of that table, but D and trimming were determined from the DNA. This table has under 95,000 clones, 87% appearing once. This sequence originates from a woman older than 75 with acute or convalescent COVID-19. Sequencing was carried out using peripheral blood. V gene TRBV2 combines with J gene TRBJ2-7, with 9 bases that match TRBD1. As DNA, the CDR3 is TGTGCCAGCACTCCGGGACAGGGTCCCCACGAGCAGTACTTC. It is translated as CASTPGQGPHEQYF.